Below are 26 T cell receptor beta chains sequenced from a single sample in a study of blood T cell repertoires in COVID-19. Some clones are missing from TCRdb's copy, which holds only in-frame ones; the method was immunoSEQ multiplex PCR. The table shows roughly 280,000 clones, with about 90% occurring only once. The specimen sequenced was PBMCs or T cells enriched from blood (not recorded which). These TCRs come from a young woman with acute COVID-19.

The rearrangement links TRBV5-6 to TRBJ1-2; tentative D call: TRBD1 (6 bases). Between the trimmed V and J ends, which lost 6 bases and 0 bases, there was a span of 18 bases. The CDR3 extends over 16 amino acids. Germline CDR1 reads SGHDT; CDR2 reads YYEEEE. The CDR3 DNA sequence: TGTGCCAGCACCGAGGACAGCCATTCAGCTAACTATGGCTACACCTTC. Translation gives CASTEDSHSANYGYTF. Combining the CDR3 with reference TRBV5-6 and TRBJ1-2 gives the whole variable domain DAGVTQSPTHLIKTRGQQVTLRCSPKSGHDTVSWYQQALGQGPQFIFQYYEEEERQRGNFPDRFSGHQFPNYSSELNVNALLLGDSALYLCASTEDSHSANYGYTFGSGTRLTVV.

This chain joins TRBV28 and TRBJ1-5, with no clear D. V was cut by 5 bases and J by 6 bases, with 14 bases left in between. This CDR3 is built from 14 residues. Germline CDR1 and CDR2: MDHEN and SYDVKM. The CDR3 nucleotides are TGTGCCAGCAGTAGTTGGGTGACGGGTCAGCCCCAGCATTTT. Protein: CASSSWVTGQPQHF. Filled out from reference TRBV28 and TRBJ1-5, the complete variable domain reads DVKVTQSSRYLVKRTGEKVFLECVQDMDHENMFWYRQDPGLGLRLIYFSYDVKMKEKGDIPEGYSVSREKKERFSLILESASTNQTSMYLCASSSWVTGQPQHFGDGTRLSIL.

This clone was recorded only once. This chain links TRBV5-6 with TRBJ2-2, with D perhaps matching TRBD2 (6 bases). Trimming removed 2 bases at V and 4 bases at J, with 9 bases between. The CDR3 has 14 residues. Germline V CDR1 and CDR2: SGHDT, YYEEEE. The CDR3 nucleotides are TGTGCCAGCAGCTTTGCGACTAGCACCGGGGAGCTGTTTTTT. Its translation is CASSFATSTGELFF.

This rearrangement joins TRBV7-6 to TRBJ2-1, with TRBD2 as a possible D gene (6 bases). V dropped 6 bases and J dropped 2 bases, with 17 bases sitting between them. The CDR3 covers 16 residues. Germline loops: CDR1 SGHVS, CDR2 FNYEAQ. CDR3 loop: CASRLSAGSTYNEQFF. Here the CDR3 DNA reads TGTGCCAGCAGGCTATCCGCGGGGAGTACCTACAATGAGCAGTTCTTC.

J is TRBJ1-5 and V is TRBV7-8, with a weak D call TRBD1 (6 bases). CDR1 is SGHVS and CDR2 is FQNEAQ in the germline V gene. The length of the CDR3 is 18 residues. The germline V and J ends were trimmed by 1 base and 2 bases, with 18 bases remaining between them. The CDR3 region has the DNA TGTGCCAGCAGCTTAGTCGGGGCAGGGGCTGGGGGCAATCAGCCCCAGCATTTT. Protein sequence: CASSLVGAGAGGNQPQHF.

The CDR3 coding sequence is TGTGCCAGCAGCGGACAGGGAATGTTAGCCAAAAACATTCAGTACTTC. This sequence encodes CASSGQGMLAKNIQYF. The chain links TRBV11-2 to TRBJ2-4; TRBD1 matches 8 bases. Germline values: CDR1 SGHAT, CDR2 FQNNGV. The CDR3 covers 16 residues. The V segment lost 5 bases and the J segment 0 bases; nucleotides outside the gene matches: 6.

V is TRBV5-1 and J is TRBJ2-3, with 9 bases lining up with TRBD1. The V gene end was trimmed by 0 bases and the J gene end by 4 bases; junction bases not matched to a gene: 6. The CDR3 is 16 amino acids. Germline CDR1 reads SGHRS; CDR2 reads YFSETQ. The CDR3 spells CASSLELGQGPDTQYF. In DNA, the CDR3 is TGCGCCAGCAGCTTGGAGTTGGGACAGGGACCAGATACGCAGTATTTT.

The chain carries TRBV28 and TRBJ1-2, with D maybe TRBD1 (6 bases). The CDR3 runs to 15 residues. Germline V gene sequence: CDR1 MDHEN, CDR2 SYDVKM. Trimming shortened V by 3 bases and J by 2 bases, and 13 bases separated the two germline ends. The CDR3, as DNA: TGTGCCAGCAGTTTCCACAACGACAGGAACTATGGCTACACCTTC. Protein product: CASSFHNDRNYGYTF.

The CDR3 protein is CASTPGRGPIYGYTF. As DNA, the CDR3 is TGTGCCAGCACCCCCGGGAGAGGCCCTATCTATGGCTACACCTTC. V is TRBV6-5 and J is TRBJ1-2; D unclear. Trimming took 7 bases from V and 4 from J, leaving 19 bases between them. Germline loops: CDR1 MNHEY, CDR2 SVGAGI. The CDR3 consists of 15 residues.

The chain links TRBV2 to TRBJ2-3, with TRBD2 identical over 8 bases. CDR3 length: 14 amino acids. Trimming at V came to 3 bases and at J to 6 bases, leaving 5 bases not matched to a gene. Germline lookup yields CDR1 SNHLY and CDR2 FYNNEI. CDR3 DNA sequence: TGTGCCAGCAGTGAGGGACTAGGGTACGATACGCAGTATTTT. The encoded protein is CASSEGLGYDTQYF.

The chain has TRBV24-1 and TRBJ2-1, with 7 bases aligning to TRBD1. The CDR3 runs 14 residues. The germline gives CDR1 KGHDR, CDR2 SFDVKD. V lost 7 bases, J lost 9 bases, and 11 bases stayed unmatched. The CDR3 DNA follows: TGTGCCACCAGCCTACAGGGGACCTTTGGTGAGCAGTTCTTC. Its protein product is CATSLQGTFGEQFF.

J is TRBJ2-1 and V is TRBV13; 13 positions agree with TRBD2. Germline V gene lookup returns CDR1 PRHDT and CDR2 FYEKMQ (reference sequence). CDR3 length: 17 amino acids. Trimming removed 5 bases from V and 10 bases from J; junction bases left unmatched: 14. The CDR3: CASSRRLAGGKEEEQFF. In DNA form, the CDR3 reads TGTGCCAGCAGCCGGAGACTAGCGGGAGGAAAAGAGGAGGAGCAGTTCTTC.

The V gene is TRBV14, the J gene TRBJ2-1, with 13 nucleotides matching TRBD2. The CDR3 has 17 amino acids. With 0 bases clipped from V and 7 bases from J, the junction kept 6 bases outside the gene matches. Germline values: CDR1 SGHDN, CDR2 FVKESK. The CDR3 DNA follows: TGTGCCAGCAGCCAAGATGGAGGACTAGCGGGAGTGAATGAGCAGTTCTTC. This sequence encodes CASSQDGGLAGVNEQFF.

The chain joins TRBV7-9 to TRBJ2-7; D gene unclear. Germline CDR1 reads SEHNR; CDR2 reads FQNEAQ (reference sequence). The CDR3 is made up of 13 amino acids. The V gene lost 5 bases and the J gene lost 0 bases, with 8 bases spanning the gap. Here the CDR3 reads CASSGRISYEQYF. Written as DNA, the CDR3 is TGTGCCAGCAGCGGCAGGATCTCCTACGAGCAGTACTTC.

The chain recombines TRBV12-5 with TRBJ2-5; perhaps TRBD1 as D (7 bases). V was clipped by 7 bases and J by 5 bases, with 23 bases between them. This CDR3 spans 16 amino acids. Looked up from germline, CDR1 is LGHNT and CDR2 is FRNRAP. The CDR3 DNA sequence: TGTGCTAGTGTCCAGGGGGGAACGGGGAGCAAGGAGACCCAGTACTTC. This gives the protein CASVQGGTGSKETQYF.

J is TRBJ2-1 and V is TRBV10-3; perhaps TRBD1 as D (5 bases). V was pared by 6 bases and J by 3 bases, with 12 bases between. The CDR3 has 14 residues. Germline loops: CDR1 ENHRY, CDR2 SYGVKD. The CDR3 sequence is CAIRDTGGYNEQFF. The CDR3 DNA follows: TGTGCCATCAGGGACACGGGTGGCTACAATGAGCAGTTCTTC.

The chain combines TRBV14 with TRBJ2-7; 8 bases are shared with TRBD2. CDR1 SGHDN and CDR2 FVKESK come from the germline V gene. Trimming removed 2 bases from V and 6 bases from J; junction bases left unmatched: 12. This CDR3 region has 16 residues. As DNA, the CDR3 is TGTGCCAGCAGCCAATTCCCCAGCGGGGGATCATCCGAGCAGTACTTC. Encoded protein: CASSQFPSGGSSEQYF.

The CDR3 loop reads CASSQDPLLVPEQFF. In DNA, the CDR3 is TGCGCCAGCAGCCAAGATCCCTTACTAGTTCCGGAGCAGTTCTTC. V is TRBV4-1 and J is TRBJ2-1, with D possibly matching TRBD2 (5 bases). CDR1 and CDR2 from the germline V gene are MGHRA and YSYEKL. V dropped 0 bases and J dropped 10 bases, with 16 bases sitting between them. There are 15 residues in the CDR3.

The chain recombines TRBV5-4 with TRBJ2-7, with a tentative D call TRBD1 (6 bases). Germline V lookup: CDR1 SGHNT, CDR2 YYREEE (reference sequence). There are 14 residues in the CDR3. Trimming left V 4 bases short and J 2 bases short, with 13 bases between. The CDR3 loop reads CASSLAGDTYEQYF. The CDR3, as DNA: TGTGCCAGCAGCCTAGCAGGGGATACCTACGAGCAGTACTTC.

The CDR3 reads CAWTGGSGTGELFF. CDR3 in DNA: TGTGCCTGGACGGGCGGGAGTGGTACCGGGGAGCTGTTTTTT. V usage is TRBV30 and J usage is TRBJ2-2; 7 bases map to TRBD2. The CDR3 loop spans 14 amino acids. The J segment lost 5 bases and the V segment lost 4 bases, leaving 7 bases of the junction unmatched. From germline, CDR1 is GTSNPN and CDR2 SVGIG (reference sequence).

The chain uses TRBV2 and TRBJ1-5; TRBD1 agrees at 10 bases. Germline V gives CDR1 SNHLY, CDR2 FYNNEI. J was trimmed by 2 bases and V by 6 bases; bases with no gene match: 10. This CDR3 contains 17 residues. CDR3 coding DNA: TGTGCCAGCAGCCCCGGGACAGGGGATTTGGGCAATCAGCCCCAGCATTTT. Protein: CASSPGTGDLGNQPQHF.

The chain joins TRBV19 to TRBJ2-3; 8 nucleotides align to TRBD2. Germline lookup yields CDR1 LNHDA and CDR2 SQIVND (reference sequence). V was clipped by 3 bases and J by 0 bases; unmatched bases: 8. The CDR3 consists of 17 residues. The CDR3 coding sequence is TGTGCCAGTAGTATTGTTCTAGCGGGTTCTAGCACAGATACGCAGTATTTT. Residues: CASSIVLAGSSTDTQYF.

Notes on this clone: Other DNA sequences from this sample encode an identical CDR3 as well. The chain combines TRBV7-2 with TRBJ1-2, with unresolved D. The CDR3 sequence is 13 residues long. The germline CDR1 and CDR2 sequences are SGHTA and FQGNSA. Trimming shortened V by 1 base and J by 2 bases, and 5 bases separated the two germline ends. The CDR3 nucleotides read TGTGCCAGCAGCTTAGGGCAGAACTATGGCTACACCTTC. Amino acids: CASSLGQNYGYTF.

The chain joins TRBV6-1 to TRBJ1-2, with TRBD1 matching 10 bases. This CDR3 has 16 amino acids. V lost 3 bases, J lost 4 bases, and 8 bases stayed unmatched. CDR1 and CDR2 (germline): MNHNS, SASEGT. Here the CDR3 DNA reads TGTGCCAGCAGTGAGCCGGGGACAGGGGCGATCTATGGCTACACCTTC. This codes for CASSEPGTGAIYGYTF.

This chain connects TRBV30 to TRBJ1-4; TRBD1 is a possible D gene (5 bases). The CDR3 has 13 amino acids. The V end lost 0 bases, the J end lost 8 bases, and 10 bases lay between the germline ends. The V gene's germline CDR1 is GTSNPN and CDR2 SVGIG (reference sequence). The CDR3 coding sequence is TGTGCCTGGAGTGTAGGGACTTACGAAAAACTGTTTTTT. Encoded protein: CAWSVGTYEKLFF.

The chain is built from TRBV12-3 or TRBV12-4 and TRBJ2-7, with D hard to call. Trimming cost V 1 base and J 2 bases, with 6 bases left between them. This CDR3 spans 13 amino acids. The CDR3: CASSLGSAYEQYF. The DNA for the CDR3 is TGTGCCAGCAGTTTAGGGTCAGCCTACGAGCAGTACTTC.